The entry that follows covers one T cell receptor (beta chain) sequence. This sample was included in a study of blood T cell repertoires in COVID-19. Study background: Collection of acute and convalescent COVID-19 samples took place in the United States, Italy and Spain.

Per the original methods: Reference gene primer amplification yielded estimated nucleated cell counts. The method was immunoSEQ multiplex PCR; TCRdb's version includes in-frame clones alone and lacks a portion of them. The DNA gave D and trimming, while V, J and clone size come from that table. The table has about 120,000 clones, approximately 87% seen once. What was sequenced was peripheral blood. The sequence was obtained from a man between 65 and 85 years old who had recovered from COVID-19.

In DNA form, the CDR3 reads TGCGCCAGCAACCCAACAGGTTTCGGTGAGCAGTTCTTC. It is translated as CASNPTGFGEQFF. The chain is built from TRBV4-1 and TRBJ2-1, with D possibly TRBD1 on 5 matching bases. Germline V lookup: CDR1 MGHRA, CDR2 YSYEKL. V lost 7 bases, J lost 9 bases, and 16 bases lay in between. The CDR3 has 13 residues.